These T cell receptor beta chains were read from a single sample in a study of cytomegalovirus exposure and HLA in healthy donors. TCRdb's table, derived via immunoSEQ multiplex PCR, lists solely in-frame clones and lacks some. The data hold 90,000 or so clones, with 85% observed a single time. The sequenced sample was PBMCs. Receptor source: a man aged 18 to 35 in good health and CMV-seropositive. The CDR3 runs from the conserved cysteine through the conserved F or W.

v_call	cdr3_aa
TRBV2	CASNGRDRTNTEAFF
TRBV5-8	CASSSVRTQGEETQYF
TRBV9	CASSVGGRGDTDTQYF
TRBV11-1	CASSLARVTGELFF
TRBV4-2	CASSQVLAGVLSETQYF
TRBV2	CASSEPGTMETQYF
TRBV28	CASSPLDTQYF
TRBV4-1	CASSQDNTFNEKLFF
TRBV5-4	CASSSGLVATDTQYF
TRBV5-6	CATCRGTGTTDTQYF
TRBV27	CASSLPGQGQEQFF
TRBV20-1	CSARLTYEQYF
TRBV5-1	CASSLIAGEQYF
TRBV7-8	CASSTTGTGVFRVTEKLFF
TRBV27	CASKQGGTEAFF
TRBV7-2	CASSTGTGGSLRDF
TRBV6-1	CASSRTLSSNQPQHF
TRBV5-6	CASSLLVSAGELFF
TRBV19	CASSRTSGETQYF
TRBV30	CAWRAGQYSNQPQHF
TRBV7-8	CASSSRMTGTGYEQYF
TRBV2	CASRSEAGLSYGYTF